This T cell receptor (beta chain) emerged from a study of blood T cell repertoires in COVID-19. Sequencing used immunoSEQ multiplex PCR; TCRdb keeps in-frame clones, though not all of them. This table has 350,000 to 450,000 clones, approximately 90% appearing once. Ages ranged from about 18 to 89 years, with residence in about two dozen US areas. Participants reported their clinical history, and cohort assignment relied on those reports. During the 2 weeks before they entered the study, exposed participants had met someone with a PCR-confirmed or clinician-diagnosed COVID-19 case. This TCR was sampled from a woman in her thirties or forties who had been exposed to COVID-19. The sequenced sample consisted of PBMCs or T cells enriched from blood (not recorded which).

This chain's CDR3 is CAWGTGGKGEKLFF. In DNA form, the CDR3 reads TGTGCCTGGGGTACAGGGGGAAAGGGAGAAAAACTGTTTTTT. The V call is TRBV30, the J call TRBJ1-4; TRBD1 agrees at 8 bases. CDR1 GTSNPN and CDR2 SVGIG come from the germline V gene (reference sequence). The J segment lost 8 bases and the V segment lost 5 bases, leaving 10 bases of the junction unmatched. CDR3 length: 14 residues.